This TCR beta chain was sequenced during a study of Ad26.COV2.S vaccination and SARS-CoV-2 variants. About the study: The donor was enrolled in the Ad26.COV2.S arm of the COV1001 trial. Once or twice, 56 days apart, Ad26.COV2.S was delivered intramuscularly.

Libraries were prepared by immunoSEQ multiplex PCR; TCRdb keeps only in-frame clonotypes and omits some of them. The sample comprises a few hundred thousand clones, about 92% of which are singletons, and 4.3% rests with the top ten. Sample treatment: around 19 received Ad26.COV2.S at low or high dose, single or two shots; about 5 received placebo; per-sample allocation not given. Sampling occurred on day 63 after the first vaccine or placebo injection. Expressing Wuhan-strain SARS-CoV-2 spike, an Ad26 vector served as the vaccine. Details on this clone: What it recognizes is unknown.

Study-wide points: Researchers cautioned that TCR breadth and depth analyses may have underestimated total T cell responses.

The sequences come from peripheral blood, collected in a trial of Ad26.COV2.S vaccine versus placebo. The clonotype comes from a person between 18 and 65 years old who received the Ad26.COV2.S COVID-19 vaccine or a placebo.

The CDR3 DNA sequence: TGTGCCAGCAGCAAACTAGCGGGAGTTGGATACAATGAGCAGTTCTTC. Translation: CASSKLAGVGYNEQFF. The V gene is TRBV21-1, the J gene TRBJ2-1; TRBD2, the D gene given by the table, was not confirmed from the DNA. TRBV21-1 is listed as a pseudogene. CDR3 length equals 16 residues.